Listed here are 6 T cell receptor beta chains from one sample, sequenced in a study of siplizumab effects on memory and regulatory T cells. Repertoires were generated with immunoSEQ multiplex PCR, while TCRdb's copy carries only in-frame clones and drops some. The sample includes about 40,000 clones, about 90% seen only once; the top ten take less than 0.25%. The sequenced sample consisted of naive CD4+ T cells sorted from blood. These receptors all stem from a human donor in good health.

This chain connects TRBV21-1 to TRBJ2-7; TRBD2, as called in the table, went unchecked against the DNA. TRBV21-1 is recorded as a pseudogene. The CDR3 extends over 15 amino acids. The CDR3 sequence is CASSIEGKGPYEQYF. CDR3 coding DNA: TGTGCCAGCAGCATAGAGGGAAAGGGTCCCTACGAGCAGTACTTC.

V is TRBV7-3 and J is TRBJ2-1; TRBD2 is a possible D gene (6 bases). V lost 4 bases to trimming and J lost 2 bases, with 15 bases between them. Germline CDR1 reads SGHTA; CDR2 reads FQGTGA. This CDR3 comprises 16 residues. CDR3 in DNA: TGTGCCAGCAGCTCACCCGGCGGGACGACCTACAATGAGCAGTTCTTC. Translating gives CASSSPGGTTYNEQFF.

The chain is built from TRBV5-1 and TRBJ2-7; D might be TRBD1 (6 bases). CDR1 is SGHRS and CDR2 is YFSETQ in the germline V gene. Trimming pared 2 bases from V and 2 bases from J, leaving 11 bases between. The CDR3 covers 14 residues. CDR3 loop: CASSFSQGPYEQYF. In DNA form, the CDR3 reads TGCGCCAGCAGCTTTAGTCAGGGGCCCTACGAGCAGTACTTC.

In DNA, the CDR3 is TGTGCCACCAGCAGAAGGGCAGGGGGCGCGTATGAGCAGTACTTC. Protein sequence: CATSRRAGGAYEQYF. The chain carries TRBV15 and TRBJ2-7; 8 bases agree with TRBD1. The V and J ends lost 2 bases and 7 bases, in that order; junction bases with no gene match: 10. Germline CDR1 and CDR2: LNHNV and YYDKDF (reference sequence). This CDR3 comprises 15 residues.

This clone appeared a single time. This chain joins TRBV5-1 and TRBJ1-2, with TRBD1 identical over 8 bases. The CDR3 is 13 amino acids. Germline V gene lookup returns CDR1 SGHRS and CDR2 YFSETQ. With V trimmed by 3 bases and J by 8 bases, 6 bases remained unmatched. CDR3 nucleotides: TGCGCCAGCAGCTCCGGGACAGGAAAAGGCTACACCTTC. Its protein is CASSSGTGKGYTF.

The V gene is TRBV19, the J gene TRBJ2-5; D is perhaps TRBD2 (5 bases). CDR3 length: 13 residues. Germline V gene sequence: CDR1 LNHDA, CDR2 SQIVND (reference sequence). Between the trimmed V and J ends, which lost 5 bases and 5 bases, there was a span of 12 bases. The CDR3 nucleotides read TGTGCCAGTAGTCCGGGGATCGGGGAGACCCAGTACTTC. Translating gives CASSPGIGETQYF. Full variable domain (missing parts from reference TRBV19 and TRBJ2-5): DGGITQSPKYLFRKEGQNVTLSCEQNLNHDAMYWYRQDPGQGLRLIYYSQIVNDFQKGDIAEGYSVSREKKESFPLTVTSAQKNPTAFYLCASSPGIGETQYFGPGTRLLVL.